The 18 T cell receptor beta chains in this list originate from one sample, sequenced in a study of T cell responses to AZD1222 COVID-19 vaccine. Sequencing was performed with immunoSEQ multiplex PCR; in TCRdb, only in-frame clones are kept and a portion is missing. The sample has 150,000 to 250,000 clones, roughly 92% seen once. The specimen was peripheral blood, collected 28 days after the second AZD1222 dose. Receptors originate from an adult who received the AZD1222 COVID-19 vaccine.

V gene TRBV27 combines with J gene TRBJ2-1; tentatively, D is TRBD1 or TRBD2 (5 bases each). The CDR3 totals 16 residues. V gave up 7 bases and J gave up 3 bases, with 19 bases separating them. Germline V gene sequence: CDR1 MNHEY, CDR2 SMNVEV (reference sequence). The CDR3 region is CASKSGAAGIYNEQFF. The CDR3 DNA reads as TGTGCCAGCAAGTCTGGGGCGGCGGGCATCTACAATGAGCAGTTCTTC.

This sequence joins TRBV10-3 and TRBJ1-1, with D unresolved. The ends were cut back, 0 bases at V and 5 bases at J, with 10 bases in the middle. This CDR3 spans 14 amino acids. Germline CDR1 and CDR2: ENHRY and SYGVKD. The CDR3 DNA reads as TGTGCCATCAGTGAGTCTCGCTTAGAGACTGAAGCTTTCTTT. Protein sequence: CAISESRLETEAFF.

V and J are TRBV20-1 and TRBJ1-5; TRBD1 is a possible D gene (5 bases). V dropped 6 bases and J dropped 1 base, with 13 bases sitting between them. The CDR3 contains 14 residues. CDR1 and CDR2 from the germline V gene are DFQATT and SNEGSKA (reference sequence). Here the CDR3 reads CSASKGTSNQPQHF. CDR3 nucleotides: TGCAGTGCCAGTAAGGGGACCAGCAATCAGCCCCAGCATTTT.

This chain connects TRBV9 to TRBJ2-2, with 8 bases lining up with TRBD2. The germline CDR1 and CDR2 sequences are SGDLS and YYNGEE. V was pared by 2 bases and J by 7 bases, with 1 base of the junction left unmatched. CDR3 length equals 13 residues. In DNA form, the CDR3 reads TGTGCCAGCAGCGTGGCGGGGGGCGGGGAGCTGTTTTTT. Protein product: CASSVAGGGELFF.

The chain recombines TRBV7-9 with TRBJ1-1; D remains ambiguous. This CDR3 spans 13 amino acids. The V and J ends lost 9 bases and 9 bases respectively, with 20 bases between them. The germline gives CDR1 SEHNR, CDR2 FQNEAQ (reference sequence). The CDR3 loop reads CARTPPNDEKAFF. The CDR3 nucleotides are TGTGCCAGAACGCCACCAAACGATGAAAAAGCTTTCTTT.

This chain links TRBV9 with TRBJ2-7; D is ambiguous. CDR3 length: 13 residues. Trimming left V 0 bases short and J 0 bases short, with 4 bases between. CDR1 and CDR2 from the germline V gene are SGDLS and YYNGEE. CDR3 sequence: CASSVVPSYEQYF. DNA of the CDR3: TGTGCCAGCAGCGTAGTTCCCTCCTACGAGCAGTACTTC.

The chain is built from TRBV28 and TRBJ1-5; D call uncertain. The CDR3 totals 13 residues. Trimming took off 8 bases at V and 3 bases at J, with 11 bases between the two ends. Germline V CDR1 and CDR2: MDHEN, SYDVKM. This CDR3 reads CASGVFANQPQHF. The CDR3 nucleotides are TGTGCCAGCGGAGTGTTTGCCAATCAGCCCCAGCATTTT.

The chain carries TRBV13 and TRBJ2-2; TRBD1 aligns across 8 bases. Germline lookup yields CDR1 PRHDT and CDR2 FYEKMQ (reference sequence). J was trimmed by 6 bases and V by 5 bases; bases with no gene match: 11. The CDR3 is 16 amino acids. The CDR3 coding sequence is TGTGCCAGCAGCGAAGAAGGACAGGGTGGACCCGGGGAGCTGTTTTTT. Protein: CASSEEGQGGPGELFF.

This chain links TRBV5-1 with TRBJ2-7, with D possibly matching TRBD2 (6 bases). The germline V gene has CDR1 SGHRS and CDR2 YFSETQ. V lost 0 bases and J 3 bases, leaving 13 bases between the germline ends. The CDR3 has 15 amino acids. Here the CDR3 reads CASSLGGGGSYEQYF. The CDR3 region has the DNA TGCGCCAGCAGCTTGGGTGGGGGAGGAAGCTACGAGCAGTACTTC.

CDR3 loop: CASGRGGLAGGPGYEQYF. As DNA, the CDR3 is TGTGCCAGCGGCCGAGGAGGACTAGCGGGAGGGCCAGGCTACGAGCAGTACTTC. The chain is built from TRBV5-8 and TRBJ2-7; 15 bases map to TRBD2. The V segment lost 7 bases and the J segment 3 bases; nucleotides outside the gene matches: 14. The CDR3 contains 18 residues. Germline V lookup: CDR1 SGHTS, CDR2 YDEGEE.

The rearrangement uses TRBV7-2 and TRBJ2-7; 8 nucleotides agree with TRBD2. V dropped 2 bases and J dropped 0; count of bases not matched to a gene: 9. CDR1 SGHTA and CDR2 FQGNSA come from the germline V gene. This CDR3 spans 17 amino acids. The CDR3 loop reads CASSLFAQGLASYEQYF. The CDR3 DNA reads TGTGCCAGCAGCTTATTTGCCCAAGGACTAGCCTCCTACGAGCAGTACTTC.

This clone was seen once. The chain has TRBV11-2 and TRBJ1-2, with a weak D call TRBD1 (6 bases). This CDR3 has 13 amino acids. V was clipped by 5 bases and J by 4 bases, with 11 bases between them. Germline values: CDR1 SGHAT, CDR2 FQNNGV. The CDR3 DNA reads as TGTGCCAGCAGCCAACAGGGTCTCTATGGCTACACCTTC. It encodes CASSQQGLYGYTF.

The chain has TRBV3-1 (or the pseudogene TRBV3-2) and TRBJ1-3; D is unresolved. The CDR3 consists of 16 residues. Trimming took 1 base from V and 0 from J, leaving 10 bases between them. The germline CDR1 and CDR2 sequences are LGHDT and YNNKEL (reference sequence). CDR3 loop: CASSQAAGYSGNTIYF. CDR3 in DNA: TGTGCCAGCAGCCAAGCGGCAGGCTACTCTGGAAACACCATATATTTT.

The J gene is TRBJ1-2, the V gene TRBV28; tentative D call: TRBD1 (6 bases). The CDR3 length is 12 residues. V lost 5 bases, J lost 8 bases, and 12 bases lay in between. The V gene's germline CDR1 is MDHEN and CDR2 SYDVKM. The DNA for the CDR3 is TGTGCCAGCAGTATACAGACAGGCGGCTACACCTTC. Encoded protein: CASSIQTGGYTF.

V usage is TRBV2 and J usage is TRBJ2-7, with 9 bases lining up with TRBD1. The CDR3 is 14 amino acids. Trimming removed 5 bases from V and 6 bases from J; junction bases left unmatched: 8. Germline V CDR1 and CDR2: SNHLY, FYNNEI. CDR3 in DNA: TGTGCCAGCAGTTTAATACAGGGGGCAGGCGAGCAGTACTTC. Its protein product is CASSLIQGAGEQYF.

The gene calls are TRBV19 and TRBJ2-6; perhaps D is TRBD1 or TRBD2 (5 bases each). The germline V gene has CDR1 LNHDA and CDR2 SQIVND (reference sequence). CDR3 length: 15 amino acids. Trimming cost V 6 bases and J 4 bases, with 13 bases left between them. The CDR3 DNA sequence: TGTGCCAGTAGCGATGGGGGTGCAGGGGCCAACGTCCTGACTTTC. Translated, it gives CASSDGGAGANVLTF.

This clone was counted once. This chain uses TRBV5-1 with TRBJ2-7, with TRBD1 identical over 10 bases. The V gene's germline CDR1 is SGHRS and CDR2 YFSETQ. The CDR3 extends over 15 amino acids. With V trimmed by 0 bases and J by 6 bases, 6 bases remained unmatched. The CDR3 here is CASSLAGTGETEQYF. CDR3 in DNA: TGCGCCAGCAGCTTGGCCGGGACAGGGGAGACCGAGCAGTACTTC.

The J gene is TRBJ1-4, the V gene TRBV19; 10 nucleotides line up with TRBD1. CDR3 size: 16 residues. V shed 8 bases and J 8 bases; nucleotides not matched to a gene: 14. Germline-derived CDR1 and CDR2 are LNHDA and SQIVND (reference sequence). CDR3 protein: CASRQGATIAGEKLFF. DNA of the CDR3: TGTGCCAGTCGACAGGGGGCAACGATAGCTGGGGAAAAACTGTTTTTT.